The present T cell receptor (beta chain) was sequenced within a study of beta chain features in type 1 diabetes. Study context: Healthy donors and patients had similar age, gender and cell yields.

Study-wide results and limits: When cDNA is sequenced, cells with high TCR expression could be over-represented. People with Type 1 diabetes carried modestly yet significantly shorter TCRB CDR3s in all four CD4+ subsets.

Only a few counts were recorded for this clone. The antigen remains unidentified. The authors reverse transcribed all of the isolated RNA, so sequencing captured expressed TCRB transcripts. Reads from naive, central memory and regulatory T cell samples averaged around 4 million. Libraries were prepared by immunoSEQ multiplex PCR; TCRdb keeps only in-frame clonotypes and omits some of them. The sample shows over 650,000 clones, over 13% of them seen only once. This CDR3 is 14 amino acids long. The V gene's germline CDR1 is SGHRS and CDR2 YFSETQ. V was trimmed by 5 bases and J by 4 bases, leaving 16 bases between them. Without exception, sorted populations had purity beyond 95%.

This rearrangement joins TRBV5-1 to TRBJ2-7, with D tentatively TRBD2 (6 bases). Material for sequencing was naive CD4+ T cells from blood. The clonotype originates from a man aged 18 to 29 with type 1 diabetes. The CDR3 region is CASRYRLGLYEQYF. CDR3 DNA: TGCGCCAGCAGATACCGACTAGGCCTATACGAGCAGTACTTC.